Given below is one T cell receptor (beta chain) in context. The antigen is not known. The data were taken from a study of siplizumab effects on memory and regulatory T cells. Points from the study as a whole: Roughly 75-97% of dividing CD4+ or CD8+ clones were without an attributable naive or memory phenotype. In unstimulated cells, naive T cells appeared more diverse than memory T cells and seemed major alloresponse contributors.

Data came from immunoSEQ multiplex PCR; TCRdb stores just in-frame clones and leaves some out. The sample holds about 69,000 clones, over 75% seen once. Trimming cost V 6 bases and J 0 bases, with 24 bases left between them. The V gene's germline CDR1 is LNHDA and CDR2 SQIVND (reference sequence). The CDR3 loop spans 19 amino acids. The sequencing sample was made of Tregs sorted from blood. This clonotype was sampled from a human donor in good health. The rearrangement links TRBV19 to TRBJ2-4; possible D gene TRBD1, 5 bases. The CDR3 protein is CASSPGGQRSHQAKNIQYF. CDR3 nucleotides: TGTGCCAGTAGCCCGGGCGGACAACGCTCCCACCAAGCCAAAAACATTCAGTACTTC.